This T cell receptor (beta chain) was recorded in a study of T cell clonality in common variable immunodeficiency (dated by TCRdb to between 2015 and 2017). The CDR3 has 14 amino acids, counting the end cysteine and phenylalanine. Only the CDR3 bases that were read are kept: 33 of them, in frame from base 1. As encoded in the germline V gene, CDR1 is SNHLY while CDR2 is FYNNEI. Clipping removes 6 bases from V and 2 bases from J, with 6 as the unmatched junction base count. In regard to this clone: Its antigen is unknown. The read ends 3 residues before the CDR3 terminus; that terminus is restored from the germline J gene.

Most of the CVID patients and most of the healthy controls were of Caucasian heritage. Heparinized peripheral whole blood samples of about 5 to 8 ml were obtained from each donor. Genomic DNA from adults with common variable immune deficiency (CVID) and from healthy adult controls was used for sequencing of TCRbeta CDR3 repertoires. The control group was made up of about 22 healthy adult volunteers (roughly ten male and around twelve female) whose ages ranged from roughly 23 to 70 years, with a mean age of approximately 34. Diluted blood was subjected to density centrifugation over Hypaque 1077 or Ficoll-Paque for isolation of peripheral blood mononuclear cells. Genomic DNA was obtained from unsorted mononuclear cells through either Qiagen column purification or a centrifugation-based method. Study-wide findings and limitations: Compared with healthy controls, CVID subjects showed increased TCRbeta clonality (t-test p = 0.018), a feature most characteristic of about a third of subjects. According to the authors, finding the cause of the higher clonality in CVID would require sequencing the repertoires of T cell subpopulations. Differences among patients in the CVID cohort limited the correlations between repertoire features and clinical complications. Healthy controls shared more TCRbeta clones with each other than CVID subjects shared among themselves (p < 0.0001). Even though DNA input was the same, control samples had an average of about 81,820 unique sequences each, compared with roughly 32,000 in CVID samples. CVID TCRbeta sequences were reported to have fewer deletions and N-nucleotide insertions and to lack highly modified clones with 13 or more V deletions.

CVID samples and control samples contributed equivalent amounts of genomic DNA as sequencing input. For every sample, a 60 bp segment covering the rearranged TCRbeta CDR3 region was amplified and then sequenced. The immunoSEQ assay, a bias-corrected multiplex PCR combined with high-throughput sequencing, was used to amplify TCRbeta. As for how the authors treated the data: Every unique nucleotide sequence was considered a clone and was annotated with V, D and J genes, copy number and frequency. Sequences were labeled productive if in frame, and non-productive if out of frame or containing stop codons. As previously described, Shannon's entropy was used to calculate clonality. Mean CDR3 Kyte-Doolittle hydropathy was derived from the predicted amino acid sequences of productive clones. Using the R hclust function, scaled V gene usage was clustered hierarchically with Manhattan distance and complete linkage. Sharing of clones by CDR3 amino acid sequence was evaluated through resampling of 12 repertoires per group over 100 rounds. Repertoires were searched for 65 to 75 published EBV-specific and around 230 published CMV-specific TCRbeta sequences. Two CVID samples that yielded fewer than 10,000 sequences were excluded from the analysis, so roughly 40 CVID repertoires were retained. TCRdb retrieved this table from immuneACCESS and kept in-frame rearrangements only. Not all clones are present; in checked studies, unresolved V genes account for under half, and no reason is known for the remainder. D and trimming were read from the DNA, whereas the V and J calls and clone size are those reported in that table. The sample counts about 42,000 clones, each observed more than once. The top ten hold 2.8% of the sample.

Sequencing used peripheral blood mononuclear cells. This sequence originates from a person aged 18 to 70 in good health. The chain joins TRBV2 to TRBJ1-1, and 7 bases in between align with TRBD1. CDR3 region: CASRADRANTEAFF. The sequenced CDR3 bases are TGTGCCAGCAGGGCCGACAGGGCTAACACTGAA.